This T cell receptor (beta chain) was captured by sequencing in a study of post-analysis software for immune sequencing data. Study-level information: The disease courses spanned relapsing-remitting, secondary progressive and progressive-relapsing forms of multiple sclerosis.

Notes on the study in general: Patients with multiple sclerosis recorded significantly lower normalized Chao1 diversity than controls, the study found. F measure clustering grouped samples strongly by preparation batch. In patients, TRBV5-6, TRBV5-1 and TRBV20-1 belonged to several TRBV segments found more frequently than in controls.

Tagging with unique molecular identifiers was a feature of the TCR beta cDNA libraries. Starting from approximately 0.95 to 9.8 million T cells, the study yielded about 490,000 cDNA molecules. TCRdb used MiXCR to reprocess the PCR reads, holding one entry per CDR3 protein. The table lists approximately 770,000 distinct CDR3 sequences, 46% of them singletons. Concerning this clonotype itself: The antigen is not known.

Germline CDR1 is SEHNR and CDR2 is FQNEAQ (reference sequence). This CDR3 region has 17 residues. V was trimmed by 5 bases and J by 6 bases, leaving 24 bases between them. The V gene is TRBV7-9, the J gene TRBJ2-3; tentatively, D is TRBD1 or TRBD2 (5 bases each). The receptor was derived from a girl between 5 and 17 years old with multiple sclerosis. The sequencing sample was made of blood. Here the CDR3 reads CASSPTYRDLEPDTQYF. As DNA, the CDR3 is TGTGCCAGCAGCCCCACCTACCGGGACCTAGAACCCGATACGCAGTATTTT.